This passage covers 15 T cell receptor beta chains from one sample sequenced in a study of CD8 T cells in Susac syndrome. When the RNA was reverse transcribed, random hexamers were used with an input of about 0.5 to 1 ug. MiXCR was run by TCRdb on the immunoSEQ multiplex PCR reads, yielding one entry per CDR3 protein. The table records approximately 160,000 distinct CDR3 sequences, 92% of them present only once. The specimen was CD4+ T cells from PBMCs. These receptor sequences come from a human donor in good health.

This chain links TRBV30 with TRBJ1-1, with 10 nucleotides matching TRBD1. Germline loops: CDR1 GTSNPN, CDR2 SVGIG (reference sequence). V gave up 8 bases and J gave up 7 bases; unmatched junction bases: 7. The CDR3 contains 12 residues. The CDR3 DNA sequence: TGTGCCAGAGACAGGGGGCCGGGTGAAGCTTTCTTT. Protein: CARDRGPGEAFF.

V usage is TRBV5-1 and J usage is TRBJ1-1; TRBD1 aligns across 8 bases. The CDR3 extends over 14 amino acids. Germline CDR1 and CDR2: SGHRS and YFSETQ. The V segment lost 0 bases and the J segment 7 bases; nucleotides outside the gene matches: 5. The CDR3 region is CASSLGRGQGEAFF. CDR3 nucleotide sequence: TGCGCCAGCAGCTTGGGCAGGGGGCAAGGTGAAGCTTTCTTT.

The CDR3 region has the DNA TGCAGTGCTAGTATAGGGGCCAGGCTTGGTTTCACCGGGGAGCTGTTTTTT. As protein: CSASIGARLGFTGELFF. The V gene is TRBV20-1, the J gene TRBJ2-2; tentatively, D is TRBD1 (5 bases). The CDR3 contains 17 residues. The germline V gene encodes CDR1 DFQATT and CDR2 SNEGSKA (reference sequence). The ends were cut back, 3 bases at V and 4 bases at J, with 21 bases in the middle.

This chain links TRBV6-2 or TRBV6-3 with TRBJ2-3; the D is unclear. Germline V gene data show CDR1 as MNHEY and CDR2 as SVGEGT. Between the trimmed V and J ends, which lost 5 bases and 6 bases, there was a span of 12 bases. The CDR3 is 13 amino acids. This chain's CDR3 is CASSQPVVDTQYF. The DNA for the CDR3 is TGTGCCAGCAGTCAACCAGTGGTCGATACGCAGTATTTT.

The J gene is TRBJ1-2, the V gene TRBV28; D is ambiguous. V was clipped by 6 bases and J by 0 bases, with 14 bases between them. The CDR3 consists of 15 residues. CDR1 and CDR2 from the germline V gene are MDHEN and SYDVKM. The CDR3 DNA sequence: TGTGCCAGCAGGACCACCGGTTTCACTAACTATGGCTACACCTTC. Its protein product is CASRTTGFTNYGYTF.

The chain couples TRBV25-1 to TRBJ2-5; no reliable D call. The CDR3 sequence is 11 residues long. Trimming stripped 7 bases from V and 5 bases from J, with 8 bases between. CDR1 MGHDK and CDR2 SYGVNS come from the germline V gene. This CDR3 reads CASISFETQYF. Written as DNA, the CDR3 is TGTGCCAGCATTAGCTTCGAGACCCAGTACTTC.

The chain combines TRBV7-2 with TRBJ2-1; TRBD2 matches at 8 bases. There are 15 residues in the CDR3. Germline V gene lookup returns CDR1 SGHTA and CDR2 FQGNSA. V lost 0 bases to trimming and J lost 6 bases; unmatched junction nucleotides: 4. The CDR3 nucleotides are TGTGCCAGCAGCTTAGCCTTAGGGACTAGCAATGAGCAGTTCTTC. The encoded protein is CASSLALGTSNEQFF.

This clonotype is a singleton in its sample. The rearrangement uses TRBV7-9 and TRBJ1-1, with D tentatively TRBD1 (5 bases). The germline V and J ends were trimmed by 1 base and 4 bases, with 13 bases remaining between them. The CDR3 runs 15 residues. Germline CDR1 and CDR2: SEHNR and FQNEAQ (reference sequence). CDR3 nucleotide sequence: TGTGCCAGCAGCTTAGGGGGGGGAAGGGGCACTGAAGCTTTCTTT. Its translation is CASSLGGGRGTEAFF.

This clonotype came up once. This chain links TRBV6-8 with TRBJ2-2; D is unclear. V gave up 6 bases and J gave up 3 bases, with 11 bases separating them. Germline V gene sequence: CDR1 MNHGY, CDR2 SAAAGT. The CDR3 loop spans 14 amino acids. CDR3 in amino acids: CASSPRMDTGELFF. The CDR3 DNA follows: TGTGCCAGCAGCCCCCGAATGGACACCGGGGAGCTGTTTTTT.

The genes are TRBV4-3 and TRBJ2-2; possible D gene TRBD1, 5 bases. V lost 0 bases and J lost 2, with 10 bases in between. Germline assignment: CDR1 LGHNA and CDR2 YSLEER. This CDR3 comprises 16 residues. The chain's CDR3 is CASSQDMDTNTGELFF. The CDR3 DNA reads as TGCGCCAGCAGCCAAGATATGGACACTAACACCGGGGAGCTGTTTTTT.

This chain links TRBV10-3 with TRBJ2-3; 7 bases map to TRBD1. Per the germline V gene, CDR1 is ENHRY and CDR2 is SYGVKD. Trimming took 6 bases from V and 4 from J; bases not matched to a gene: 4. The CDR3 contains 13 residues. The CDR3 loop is CAIRGQEPDTQYF. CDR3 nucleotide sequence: TGTGCCATCAGAGGACAGGAGCCAGATACGCAGTATTTT.

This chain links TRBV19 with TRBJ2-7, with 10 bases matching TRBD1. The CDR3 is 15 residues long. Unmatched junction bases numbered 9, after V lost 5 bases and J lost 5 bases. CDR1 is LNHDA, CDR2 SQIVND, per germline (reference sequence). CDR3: CASSLRDRGPHEQYF. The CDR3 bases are TGTGCCAGTAGTCTTCGGGACAGGGGCCCCCACGAGCAGTACTTC.

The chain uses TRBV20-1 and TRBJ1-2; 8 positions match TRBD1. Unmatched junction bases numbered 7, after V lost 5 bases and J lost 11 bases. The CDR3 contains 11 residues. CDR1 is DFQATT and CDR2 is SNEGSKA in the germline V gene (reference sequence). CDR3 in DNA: TGCAGTGCTCATCGGACAGGGAGATACACCTTC. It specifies CSAHRTGRYTF.

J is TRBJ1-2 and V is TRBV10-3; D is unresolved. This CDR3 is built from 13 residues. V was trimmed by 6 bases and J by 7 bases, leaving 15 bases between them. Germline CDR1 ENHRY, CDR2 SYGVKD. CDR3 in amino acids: CAIRGSREGGYTF. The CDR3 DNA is TGTGCCATCAGAGGCAGCCGCGAGGGTGGCTACACCTTC.

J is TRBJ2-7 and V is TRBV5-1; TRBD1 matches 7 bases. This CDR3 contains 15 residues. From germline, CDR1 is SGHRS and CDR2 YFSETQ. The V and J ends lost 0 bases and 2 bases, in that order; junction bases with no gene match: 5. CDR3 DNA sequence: TGCGCCAGCAGCTTGGAGGGGACAGTGACCTACGAGCAGTACTTC. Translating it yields CASSLEGTVTYEQYF.